These 23 T cell receptor beta chains were all obtained from the same sample, sequenced in a study of shared clonotypes between healthy human individuals. This table comes from immunoSEQ multiplex PCR, and its TCRdb copy is limited to in-frame clones, with some not included. The sample records around 2.5 million clones, more than 85% being singletons. Sequenced sample: naive CD4+ T cells from PBMCs. As for subset: CD45RA+ positively selected. Every receptor here comes from a man between 18 and 29 years old in good health. Some clones in this sample may be carry-over from other donors' samples.

The genes are TRBV28 and TRBJ2-1, with a weak D call TRBD2 (5 bases). V dropped 6 bases and J dropped 2 bases, with 14 bases sitting between them. Germline V gives CDR1 MDHEN, CDR2 SYDVKM. The CDR3 is made up of 15 amino acids. CDR3 amino acids: CASSPLLRAYNEQFF. The CDR3 coding sequence is TGTGCCAGCAGCCCCCTCCTGCGGGCCTACAATGAGCAGTTCTTC.

V usage is TRBV5-1 and J usage is TRBJ2-7; D perhaps matches TRBD1 (6 bases). V lost 0 bases, J lost 2 bases, and 9 bases lay in between. Germline CDR1 SGHRS, CDR2 YFSETQ. CDR3 length: 14 residues. The CDR3 spells CASSLGGLTYEQYF. DNA of the CDR3: TGCGCCAGCAGCTTGGGGGGGCTAACCTACGAGCAGTACTTC.

V and J are TRBV18 and TRBJ1-3, with D tentatively TRBD1 (5 bases). CDR3 length: 16 residues. Germline V lookup: CDR1 KGHSH, CDR2 LQKENI. V lost 6 bases to trimming and J lost 0 bases, with 15 bases between them. CDR3 protein: CASSSSGTASGNTIYF. The CDR3 region has the DNA TGTGCCAGCTCTAGTTCCGGGACCGCCTCTGGAAACACCATATATTTT.

CDR3 nucleotide sequence: TGTGCCAGCAGTAATAGCGGGAAGGAGACCCAGTACTTC. The encoded protein is CASSNSGKETQYF. V is TRBV7-2 and J is TRBJ2-5; 8 bases fit TRBD2. CDR1 and CDR2 from the germline V gene are SGHTA and FQGNSA. The CDR3 covers 13 residues. V trimming: 6 bases; J trimming: 5 bases; junction bases outside the gene matches: 5. Complete variable domain (other parts from reference TRBV7-2 and TRBJ2-5): GAGVSQSPSNKVTEKGKDVELRCDPISGHTALYWYRQSLGQGLEFLIYFQGNSAPDKSGLPSDRFSAERTGGSVSTLTIQRTQQEDSAVYLCASSNSGKETQYFGPGTRLLVL.

A note on this clone: The same CDR3 can be traced to other DNA sequences in this sample. The chain carries TRBV6-5 and TRBJ2-7; D remains unclear. The CDR3 loop spans 12 amino acids. The germline gives CDR1 MNHEY, CDR2 SVGAGI. Trimming cost V 5 bases and J 3 bases, with 8 bases left between them. The CDR3 sequence is CASSTQGYEQYF. DNA for the CDR3: TGTGCCAGCAGTACCCAAGGCTACGAGCAGTACTTC.

Details on this clone: The same CDR3 also results from other DNA sequences found in this sample. The chain links TRBV9 to TRBJ1-1, with D possibly being TRBD1 (5 bases). The CDR3 is 14 amino acids. V dropped 1 base and J dropped 4 bases, with 11 bases sitting between them. Germline V lookup: CDR1 SGDLS, CDR2 YYNGEE. The CDR3 region has the DNA TGTGCCAGCAGCGTAAAGGGGCAGGGCACTGAAGCTTTCTTT. This codes for CASSVKGQGTEAFF.

The chain recombines TRBV5-1 with TRBJ2-5; D gene ambiguous. Germline V CDR1 and CDR2: SGHRS, YFSETQ. Deletions cut 4 bases from V and 5 bases from J, with 9 bases between. This CDR3 has 12 amino acids. The CDR3 here is CASSRPAETQYF. The CDR3 DNA reads as TGCGCCAGCAGCCGCCCCGCGGAGACCCAGTACTTC.

This chain connects TRBV7-3 to TRBJ2-5; tentatively, D is TRBD2 (6 bases). Germline V gives CDR1 SGHTA, CDR2 FQGTGA. Between the trimmed V and J ends, which lost 3 bases and 9 bases, there was a span of 20 bases. The CDR3 length is 15 residues. In nucleotides, the CDR3 is TGTGCCAGCAGCTTGGGTGGACTGCCTGGGGAGGCCCAGTACTTC. Protein sequence: CASSLGGLPGEAQYF.

The rearrangement links TRBV7-3 to TRBJ1-1; D remains unclear. CDR3 length: 15 amino acids. Trimming left V 5 bases short and J 1 base short, with 14 bases between. CDR1 is SGHTA, CDR2 FQGTGA, per germline. The CDR3 DNA reads TGTGCCAGCAGCGGTCGACACACAACGAACACTGAAGCTTTCTTT. Its protein is CASSGRHTTNTEAFF.

The chain uses TRBV12-5 and TRBJ2-6, with D tentatively TRBD2 (5 bases). Per the germline V gene, CDR1 is LGHNT and CDR2 is FRNRAP. The V and J ends lost 6 bases and 11 bases respectively, with 5 bases between them. The CDR3 loop spans 10 amino acids. This CDR3 is CASGGDVLTF. CDR3 sequence (DNA): TGTGCTAGTGGCGGGGACGTCCTGACTTTC. The variable domain in full, with the rest retrieved from reference TRBV12-5 and TRBJ2-6, is DARVTQTPRHKVTEMGQEVTMRCQPILGHNTVFWYRQTMMQGLELLAYFRNRAPLDDSGMPKDRFSAEMPDATLATLKIQPSEPRDSAVYFCASGGDVLTFGAGSRLTVL.

The V and J genes are TRBV7-7 and TRBJ2-5; 8 bases line up with TRBD2. The germline CDR1 and CDR2 sequences are SSHAT and FNYEAQ (reference sequence). With V trimmed by 5 bases and J by 4 bases, 12 bases remained unmatched. This CDR3 is built from 16 residues. CDR3 DNA sequence: TGTGCCAGCAGCCCTACGGGGGGGAGCGGGGGAGAGACCCAGTACTTC. It codes for CASSPTGGSGGETQYF.

This sequence joins TRBV9 and TRBJ2-3; 10 bases line up with TRBD2. The CDR3 has 15 residues. Germline assignment: CDR1 SGDLS and CDR2 YYNGEE. V lost 1 base and J lost 5; bases outside the gene matches: 4. CDR3 coding DNA: TGTGCCAGCAGCGTATCAGCGGGAGGGCGAGATACGCAGTATTTT. Encoded protein: CASSVSAGGRDTQYF.

The chain is built from TRBV5-4 and TRBJ1-1; 9 bases agree with TRBD1. CDR3 length: 15 amino acids. From germline, CDR1 is SGHNT and CDR2 YYREEE (reference sequence). The V gene end was trimmed by 3 bases and the J gene end by 0 bases; junction bases not matched to a gene: 3. DNA of the CDR3: TGTGCCAGCAGCTGGGGACAGGGCATGAACACTGAAGCTTTCTTT. Amino acid sequence: CASSWGQGMNTEAFF.

The rearrangement joins TRBV11-2 to TRBJ2-3; D uncertain. CDR1 and CDR2 (germline): SGHAT, FQNNGV. CDR3 length: 11 residues. V was shortened by 3 bases and J by 9 bases, with 7 bases between the two germline ends. As DNA, the CDR3 is TGTGCCAGCAGCTTCCCCCGAACGCAGTATTTT. Its translation: CASSFPRTQYF.

The chain carries TRBV5-1 and TRBJ2-5, with a possible D match to TRBD1 (6 bases). V dropped 0 bases and J dropped 4 bases, with 13 bases sitting between them. Germline values: CDR1 SGHRS, CDR2 YFSETQ. The CDR3 extends over 15 amino acids. The CDR3 DNA reads as TGCGCCAGCAGCTTGGCGACAGGTACCCGAGAGACCCAGTACTTC. It is translated as CASSLATGTRETQYF.

This chain uses TRBV30 with TRBJ1-1; D may be TRBD1 (6 bases). The germline V gene encodes CDR1 GTSNPN and CDR2 SVGIG (reference sequence). V shed 1 base and J shed 7 bases, with 13 bases lying between them. This CDR3 is built from 13 residues. CDR3 sequence: CAWSGGGAHEAFF. The DNA for the CDR3 is TGTGCCTGGAGTGGTGGGGGGGCCCATGAAGCTTTCTTT.

This chain uses TRBV29-1 with TRBJ2-2; 7 bases align to TRBD1. The CDR3 is 14 residues long. In germline, CDR1 is SQVTM, CDR2 ANQGSEA. With V trimmed by 7 bases and J by 5 bases, 10 bases remained unmatched. The CDR3, as DNA: TGCAGCGCCGAGACAGGGCTTAGGACCGGGGAGCTGTTTTTT. Its protein product is CSAETGLRTGELFF.

The chain couples TRBV6-1 to TRBJ2-7, with TRBD1 identical over 7 bases. J was trimmed by 3 bases and V by 7 bases; bases with no gene match: 6. Germline V gene data show CDR1 as MNHNS and CDR2 as SASEGT. The CDR3 spans 13 residues. The CDR3 sequence is CASKGQIDYEQYF. Here the CDR3 DNA reads TGTGCCAGCAAGGGACAGATAGACTACGAGCAGTACTTC.

On this clone: The sample contains more than one DNA sequence encoding this CDR3. This chain joins TRBV5-1 and TRBJ2-3; D call uncertain. The CDR3 is made up of 12 amino acids. CDR1 is SGHRS and CDR2 is YFSETQ in the germline V gene. The ends were cut back, 0 bases at V and 4 bases at J, with 3 bases in the middle. CDR3 sequence (DNA): TGCGCCAGCAGCTTGGTGTCAGATACGCAGTATTTT. Its translation: CASSLVSDTQYF.

Regarding this clone: At the DNA level, this CDR3 is encoded by other sequences in the same sample as well. The chain joins TRBV19 to TRBJ2-7; TRBD1 agrees at 8 bases. CDR3 length equals 13 residues. J was trimmed by 2 bases and V by 9 bases; bases with no gene match: 6. Germline loops: CDR1 LNHDA, CDR2 SQIVND (reference sequence). CDR3 in amino acids: CASRGTGTYEQYF. DNA for the CDR3: TGTGCCAGCCGAGGGACAGGTACCTACGAGCAGTACTTC.

This rearrangement joins TRBV28 to TRBJ1-2; D remains unclear. This CDR3 spans 15 amino acids. V gave up 4 bases and J gave up 4 bases, with 16 bases separating them. Germline-derived CDR1 and CDR2 are MDHEN and SYDVKM. The CDR3 DNA follows: TGTGCCAGCAGTTCCCCCACGGCCTCCTTCTATGGCTACACCTTC. This gives the protein CASSSPTASFYGYTF.

The chain combines TRBV5-6 with TRBJ1-4, with 9 bases identical to TRBD1. Germline loops: CDR1 SGHDT, CDR2 YYEEEE. The CDR3 has 14 amino acids. V was clipped by 4 bases and J by 8 bases; unmatched bases: 6. The CDR3 DNA reads as TGTGCCAGCAGCCCGGACAGGGGTCCCGAAAAACTGTTTTTT. Translating it yields CASSPDRGPEKLFF.

The V call is TRBV2, the J call TRBJ1-1; D possibly corresponds to TRBD1 (5 bases). CDR1 SNHLY and CDR2 FYNNEI come from the germline V gene. Trimming pared 4 bases from V and 4 bases from J, leaving 10 bases between. This CDR3 region has 13 residues. CDR3 sequence (DNA): TGTGCCAGCAGTGCGGCAGGGATCACTGAAGCTTTCTTT. It codes for CASSAAGITEAFF.